The rows below give T cell receptor beta chains drawn from one sample of a study. TCRdb fed the RT-PCR reads into MiXCR, producing one record per CDR3 protein. The data contain fewer than 800,000 distinct CDR3 sequences, about 14% of them singletons. Sequenced input: memory CD4+ T cells from blood. The receptors come from a female donor in good health, serving as a healthy control. CDR3s leave out the opening cysteine and the closing phenylalanine or tryptophan. Each record gives: V gene, D gene, CDR3 protein. The D gene is left open where the match is weak.

V gene: TRBV12-3/TRBV12-4; D gene: .; CDR3 protein: ASSPSGYSYNEQF
V gene: TRBV12-3/TRBV12-4; D gene: .; CDR3 protein: ASTAQAASSPLH
V gene: TRBV20-1; D gene: .; CDR3 protein: SARDSATQY
V gene: TRBV20-1; D gene: TRBD2; CDR3 protein: SAPRSGSSGNEQF
V gene: TRBV20-1; D gene: TRBD2; CDR3 protein: SAKASGANTGELF
V gene: TRBV29-1; D gene: TRBD1; CDR3 protein: SVQKWGQGSTGELF
V gene: TRBV20-1; D gene: .; CDR3 protein: SARDLGRGNTGELF
V gene: TRBV7-9; D gene: TRBD1; CDR3 protein: ASSRTGGTPNTEAF
V gene: TRBV4-3; D gene: TRBD2; CDR3 protein: ASSQGLAGDGTNEQY
V gene: TRBV4-3; D gene: .; CDR3 protein: ASSSRRNQPQY
V gene: TRBV6-1; D gene: TRBD1; CDR3 protein: ASSAWDSLTGKQY
V gene: TRBV12-3/TRBV12-4; D gene: TRBD1; CDR3 protein: ASSPRPTRGRWEGYT
V gene: TRBV6-5; D gene: TRBD1; CDR3 protein: ASSLDRASGNTIY
V gene: TRBV7-2; D gene: .; CDR3 protein: ASRRGFGYT
V gene: TRBV4-2; D gene: TRBD1; CDR3 protein: ASSQPPGQGSAGELF
V gene: TRBV7-9; D gene: TRBD2; CDR3 protein: ASSLAGSGSSPRNEQF
V gene: TRBV5-1; D gene: .; CDR3 protein: ASSLRGPGGLGNTEAF
V gene: TRBV4-1; D gene: .; CDR3 protein: ASSQDQRGEQF
V gene: TRBV15; D gene: .; CDR3 protein: ATSAPGEADTQY
V gene: TRBV20-1; D gene: TRBD2; CDR3 protein: SATGTSRLEQY
V gene: TRBV7-9; D gene: TRBD2; CDR3 protein: ASSLSGTSGYTGELF
V gene: TRBV5-5; D gene: TRBD1; CDR3 protein: ASSRIDRGARFNEQF
V gene: TRBV5-1; D gene: .; CDR3 protein: ASSLLQGGSTDTQY
V gene: TRBV20-1; D gene: TRBD1; CDR3 protein: SASRTGSSYNEQF
V gene: TRBV4-3; D gene: .; CDR3 protein: ASSQDELNTEAF
V gene: TRBV27; D gene: .; CDR3 protein: ASSLSRGTREQY
V gene: TRBV7-2; D gene: .; CDR3 protein: ASSLALTGGRPQH
V gene: TRBV7-2; D gene: TRBD1; CDR3 protein: ASSLVAGQGNNEQF
V gene: TRBV20-1; D gene: .; CDR3 protein: SAFEGSVGSYNEQF
V gene: TRBV20-1; D gene: TRBD1; CDR3 protein: SAAQGTMGETQY
V gene: TRBV5-1; D gene: .; CDR3 protein: ASSLTVTRTDTQY
V gene: TRBV10-3; D gene: TRBD2; CDR3 protein: AISPGLAEETQY
V gene: TRBV11-2; D gene: .; CDR3 protein: ASSLAPHHRGAF
V gene: TRBV20-1; D gene: TRBD2; CDR3 protein: SAGGLAEGKGSYNEQF
V gene: TRBV4-3; D gene: .; CDR3 protein: ASSQEVLNNYGYT
V gene: TRBV7-3; D gene: .; CDR3 protein: ASSSYSGQETQY
V gene: TRBV9; D gene: TRBD1; CDR3 protein: ASSRSGGADNEQF
V gene: TRBV5-6; D gene: .; CDR3 protein: ASSWAVRETQY
V gene: TRBV7-2; D gene: .; CDR3 protein: ASSLGLRGYEQY
V gene: TRBV5-5; D gene: TRBD1; CDR3 protein: ASSLTGSSSGANVLT
V gene: TRBV7-2; D gene: .; CDR3 protein: ASTLSNGPYEQY
V gene: TRBV10-2; D gene: .; CDR3 protein: ASSESVWEKLF
V gene: TRBV20-1; D gene: TRBD1; CDR3 protein: SSQGARFGYT
V gene: TRBV20-1; D gene: TRBD2; CDR3 protein: SASLAGGPNEQF